This T cell receptor (beta chain) was profiled in a study of CD8 T cells in ankylosing spondylitis. Points from the study as a whole: CD8+ by phenotype, disease-linked clones were relatively rare in peripheral blood. It was reported that disease-linked clones were significantly enriched in matched ankylosing spondylitis synovial fluid. Seemingly distinctive of ankylosing spondylitis blood was a TCR beta motif formed by eight highly homologous variants. Some of the motif variants had earlier been found in reactive arthritis patients' fluid and blood.

Points on this clonotype: Its antigen is not identified.

Using its own MiXCR run on the 5' RACE reads, TCRdb lists one record per CDR3 protein. The sample lists approximately 260,000 distinct CDR3 sequences, 18% occurring once. This clonotype was obtained from a male donor with ankylosing spondylitis or in good health (not recorded which). Source material: blood, either unsorted or a sorted T cell fraction (not recorded which).

Here the CDR3 reads CASSLRPPSYTDTQYF. CDR3 DNA: TGTGCCAGCAGCTTACGGCCTCCAAGTTATACAGATACGCAGTATTTT. The chain is built from TRBV7-9 and TRBJ2-3; D unresolved. This CDR3 is 16 amino acids long. Germline-derived CDR1 and CDR2 are SEHNR and FQNEAQ (reference sequence). Trimming shortened V by 2 bases and J by 3 bases, and 15 bases separated the two germline ends.